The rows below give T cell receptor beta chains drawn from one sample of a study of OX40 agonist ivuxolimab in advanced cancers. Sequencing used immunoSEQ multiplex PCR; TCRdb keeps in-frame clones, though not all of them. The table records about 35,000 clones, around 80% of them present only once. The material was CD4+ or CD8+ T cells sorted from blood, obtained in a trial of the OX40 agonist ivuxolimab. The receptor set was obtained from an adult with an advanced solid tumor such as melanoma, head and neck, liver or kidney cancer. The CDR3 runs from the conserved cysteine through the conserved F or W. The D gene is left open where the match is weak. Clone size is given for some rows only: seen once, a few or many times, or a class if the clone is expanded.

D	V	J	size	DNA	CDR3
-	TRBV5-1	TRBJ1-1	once	TGCGCCAGCAGCTTCGACAGGTGGACTGAAGCTTTCTTT	CASSFDRWTEAFF
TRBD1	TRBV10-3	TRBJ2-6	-	TGTGCCATCAGTGGGGACAGGGCAGAATCTGGGGCCAACGTCCTGACTTTC	CAISGDRAESGANVLTF
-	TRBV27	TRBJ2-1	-	TGTGCCAGCAGTTTACAGGCCATCGGCAATGAGCAGTTCTTC	CASSLQAIGNEQFF
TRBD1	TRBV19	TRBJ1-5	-	TGTGCCAGTAGTCCACAGGGGGCAAGCAATCAGCCCCAGCATTTT	CASSPQGASNQPQHF
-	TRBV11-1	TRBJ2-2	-	TGTGCCAGCAGTCCTAGCTGGGACACCGGGGAGCTGTTTTTT	CASSPSWDTGELFF
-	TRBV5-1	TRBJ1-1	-	TGCGCCAGCACCTCCCTAGAAGAGACTGAAGCTTTCTTT	CASTSLEETEAFF
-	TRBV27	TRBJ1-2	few	TGTGCCAGCAGTTACAACGGTGACTATGGCTACACCTTC	CASSYNGDYGYTF
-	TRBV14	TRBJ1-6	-	TGTGCCAGCAGCCTTTTGGGAAATTCACCCCTCCACTTT	CASSLLGNSPLHF
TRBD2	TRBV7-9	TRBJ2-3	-	TGTGCCAGCAGCTTATTTCGTAGCGGGGGCACAGATACGCAGTATTTT	CASSLFRSGGTDTQYF
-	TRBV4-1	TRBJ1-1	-	TGCGCCAGCAGCCAAGGTCCGAACACTGAAGCTTTCTTT	CASSQGPNTEAFF
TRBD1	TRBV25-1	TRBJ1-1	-	TGTGCCAGCAGTGAAGAGACAGGGGGCACTGAAGCTTTCTTT	CASSEETGGTEAFF
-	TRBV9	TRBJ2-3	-	TGTGCCAGCAGCGTAGCAGGGAGGGGGTTGGAGGATACGCAGTATTTT	CASSVAGRGLEDTQYF
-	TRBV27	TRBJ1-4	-	TGTGCCAGCAGTTGGGGGGCAGGAGGGGAAAAACTGTTTTTT	CASSWGAGGEKLFF
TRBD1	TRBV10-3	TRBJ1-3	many	TGTGCCATCAGACTACCGCACGGACAGGGGGCGATTGGAAACACCATATATTTT	CAIRLPHGQGAIGNTIYF
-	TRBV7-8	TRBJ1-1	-	TGTGCCAGCAGCCAGGGACGGATGAACACTGAAGCTTTCTTT	CASSQGRMNTEAFF
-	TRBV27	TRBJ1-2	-	TGTGCCAGCAGTTCCGGCGATGGCTATGGCTACACCTTC	CASSSGDGYGYTF
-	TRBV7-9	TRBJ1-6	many	TGTGCCAGCAGCTTAGATCGGGGGTCCTATAATTCACCCCTCCACTTT	CASSLDRGSYNSPLHF
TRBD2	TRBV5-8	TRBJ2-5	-	TGTGCCAGCAAAAAGGGCCTAGCGGATCAAGAGACCCAGTACTTC	CASKKGLADQETQYF
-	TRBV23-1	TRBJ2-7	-	TGCGCCAGCAAAGACCGGCCCTACGAGCAGTACTTC	CASKDRPYEQYF
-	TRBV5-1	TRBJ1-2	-	TGCGCCAGCAGAACCACAGCTGAGAATGGCTACACCTTC	CASRTTAENGYTF
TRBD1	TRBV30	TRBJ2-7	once	TGTGCCCTACAGGGGGCGCGCGAGCAGTACTTC	CALQGAREQYF
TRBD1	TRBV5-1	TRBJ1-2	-	TGCGCCAGCAGCCAGACAGGGAACTATGGCTACACCTTC	CASSQTGNYGYTF
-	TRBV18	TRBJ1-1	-	TGTGCCAGCTCACCCTTTGACAGGAAGAACACTGAAGCTTTCTTT	CASSPFDRKNTEAFF
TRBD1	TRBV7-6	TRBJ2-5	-	TGTGCCAGCAGCAGGGGGACAGGGGGGTTTGAAGAGACCCAGTACTTC	CASSRGTGGFEETQYF
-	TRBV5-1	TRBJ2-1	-	TGCGCCAGCAGCCGGTCCTGGAATGAGCAGTTCTTC	CASSRSWNEQFF
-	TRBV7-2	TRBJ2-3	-	TGTGCCAGCAGCTTAATGGGCGGGGGCCCCTTTGATACGCAGTATTTT	CASSLMGGGPFDTQYF
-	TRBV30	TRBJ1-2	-	TGTGCCTGGACCTCGGTCTTCTCTAACTATGGCTACACCTTC	CAWTSVFSNYGYTF
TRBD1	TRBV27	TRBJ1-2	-	TGTGCCAGCAGTCCTACAGGGGGTAGATATGGCTACACCTTC	CASSPTGGRYGYTF
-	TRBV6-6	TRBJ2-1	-	TGTGCCAGCAGCCCACTGGGTAATGAGCAGTTCTTC	CASSPLGNEQFF
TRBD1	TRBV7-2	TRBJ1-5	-	TGTGCCAGCAGCGCATACGGGACAGACTATCAGCCCCAGCATTTT	CASSAYGTDYQPQHF
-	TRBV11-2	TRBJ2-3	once	TGTGCCAGCAGTTTTACCCCAGGGGCAGATACGCAGTATTTT	CASSFTPGADTQYF
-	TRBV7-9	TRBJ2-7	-	TGTGCCAGCAGTCAGGGGATGGCCGAGCAGTACTTC	CASSQGMAEQYF
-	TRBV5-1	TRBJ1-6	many	TGCGCCAGCAGCCCACTGCCTCAGGTGGACTCCTATAATTCACCCCTCCACTTT	CASSPLPQVDSYNSPLHF
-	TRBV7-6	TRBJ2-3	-	TGTGCCAGCAGCCGTGGGCCAGCCGGGGATACGCAGTATTTT	CASSRGPAGDTQYF
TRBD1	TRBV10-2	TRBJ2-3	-	TGCGCCAGCCTATACCGGGACAGGTTTGCCGATACGCAGTATTTT	CASLYRDRFADTQYF
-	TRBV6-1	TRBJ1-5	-	TGTGCCAGCAGTGAAGCGGCAGCTAACAATCAGCCCCAGCATTTT	CASSEAAANNQPQHF
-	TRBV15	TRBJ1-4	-	TGTGCCACCAGCAGAAGCCAGGGAACGGGTGACGAAAAACTGTTTTTT	CATSRSQGTGDEKLFF
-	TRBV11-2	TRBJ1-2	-	TGTGCCAGCAGCTTCTCTGGGAACTATGGCTACACCTTC	CASSFSGNYGYTF